These 23 T cell receptor beta chains share one sample of origin, sequenced in a study of T cell changes during pregnancy in multiple sclerosis. Using immunoSEQ multiplex PCR, the repertoire was profiled, and TCRdb retains in-frame clones only, with some absent. The sample holds about 21,000 clones; 70% to 90% are singletons and the top ten take approximately 8%. The sequencing used CD8+ T cells from peripheral blood mononuclear cells, collected in the second trimester of pregnancy. The receptors derive from a female donor in good health, enrolled as a control in a pregnancy study.

This chain connects TRBV7-2 to TRBJ2-5; 10 bases line up with TRBD2. The V gene end was trimmed by 5 bases and the J gene end by 3 bases; junction bases not matched to a gene: 6. Germline V CDR1 and CDR2: SGHTA, FQGNSA. This CDR3 has 15 residues. The chain's CDR3 is CASSAGLAVKETQYF. The CDR3 DNA is TGTGCCAGCAGCGCCGGACTAGCGGTAAAAGAGACCCAGTACTTC.

The CDR3 region has the DNA TGTGCCAGCAGCTTAGGTAGCGGGGTTAAGTACTTC. It is translated as CASSLGSGVKYF. The chain uses TRBV7-9 and TRBJ2-7, with 8 bases aligning to TRBD2. V shed 1 base and J 11 bases; nucleotides not matched to a gene: 4. Germline V lookup: CDR1 SEHNR, CDR2 FQNEAQ (reference sequence). The CDR3 spans 12 residues.

The CDR3 coding sequence is TGTGCCAGCAGACCCGGACTAGCGGGAGGAGTAGGGGAGACCCAGTACTTC. It codes for CASRPGLAGGVGETQYF. This chain joins TRBV5-8 and TRBJ2-5; TRBD2 matches 14 bases. Germline V gives CDR1 SGHTS, CDR2 YDEGEE. The CDR3 sequence is 17 residues long. J lost 5 bases, V lost 5 bases, and 11 bases had no gene match.

The chain recombines TRBV27 with TRBJ2-1; 7 nucleotides match TRBD2. Trimming took 2 bases from V and 3 from J; bases not matched to a gene: 7. The CDR3 runs 16 residues. The germline CDR1 and CDR2 sequences are MNHEY and SMNVEV (reference sequence). CDR3 region: CASSLQAGVVYNEQFF. CDR3 bases: TGTGCCAGCAGTTTACAGGCGGGAGTGGTCTACAATGAGCAGTTCTTC.

This rearrangement joins TRBV29-1 to TRBJ2-7; the match to TRBD1 covers 7 bases. The ends lost 4 bases at V and 1 base at J; junction bases unmatched: 7. Looked up from germline, CDR1 is SQVTM and CDR2 is ANQGSEA. The CDR3 totals 14 residues. DNA for the CDR3: TGCAGCGTTGCTTCCGGGACAGCGTCCTACGAGCAGTACTTC. Translated: CSVASGTASYEQYF.

The V call is TRBV6-4, the J call TRBJ2-1; tentatively, D is TRBD1 (5 bases). The CDR3 covers 16 residues. The germline gives CDR1 MRHNA, CDR2 SNTAGT. V dropped 2 bases and J dropped 2 bases, with 13 bases sitting between them. CDR3 sequence reads: CASSDGARETYNEQFF. The CDR3 nucleotides read TGTGCCAGCAGTGACGGGGCCAGGGAAACCTACAATGAGCAGTTCTTC.

The rearrangement uses TRBV28 and TRBJ1-5, with D unresolved. Germline-derived CDR1 and CDR2 are MDHEN and SYDVKM. CDR3 length: 15 residues. Trimming took 5 bases from V and 1 from J, leaving 12 bases between them. CDR3 region: CASSPQFGSNQPQHF. DNA of the CDR3: TGTGCCAGCAGTCCGCAGTTCGGGAGCAATCAGCCCCAGCATTTT. Full variable domain (missing parts from reference TRBV28 and TRBJ1-5): DVKVTQSSRYLVKRTGEKVFLECVQDMDHENMFWYRQDPGLGLRLIYFSYDVKMKEKGDIPEGYSVSREKKERFSLILESASTNQTSMYLCASSPQFGSNQPQHFGDGTRLSIL.

This chain connects TRBV7-9 to TRBJ2-2, with no clear D. Trimming stripped 5 bases from V and 4 bases from J, with 14 bases between. There are 15 residues in the CDR3. Germline loops: CDR1 SEHNR, CDR2 FQNEAQ (reference sequence). The CDR3 bases are TGTGCCAGCAGCCCCTCGGTGGAGATCACCGGGGAGCTGTTTTTT. This gives the protein CASSPSVEITGELFF.

The J gene is TRBJ2-7, the V gene TRBV6-6; D might be TRBD2 (5 bases). This CDR3 comprises 13 residues. V was trimmed by 5 bases and J by 2 bases, leaving 10 bases between them. CDR1 MNHNY and CDR2 SVGAGI come from the germline V gene (reference sequence). The CDR3 DNA follows: TGTGCCAGCAGTCGGGGATACGCCTACGAGCAGTACTTC. Protein product: CASSRGYAYEQYF.

The chain has TRBV10-3 and TRBJ2-1; 11 bases map to TRBD2. CDR1 is ENHRY, CDR2 SYGVKD, per germline. V dropped 4 bases and J dropped 7; count of bases not matched to a gene: 6. CDR3 length equals 15 residues. CDR3 residues: CAISATSGSLNEQFF. The CDR3 DNA reads TGTGCCATCAGTGCAACTAGCGGGAGTTTAAATGAGCAGTTCTTC.

This sequence joins TRBV5-1 and TRBJ2-1, with TRBD2 identical over 10 bases. Germline trimming cut 2 bases from V and 3 bases from J; bases unmatched to any gene: 8. Germline CDR1 is SGHRS and CDR2 is YFSETQ. The CDR3 length is 17 residues. DNA for the CDR3: TGCGCCAGCAGCTTATATAGCGGGGGGCCCTACTACAATGAGCAGTTCTTC. Residues: CASSLYSGGPYYNEQFF.

This rearrangement joins TRBV19 to TRBJ2-1; TRBD2 matches 14 bases. J lost 3 bases, V lost 3 bases, and 10 bases had no gene match. This CDR3 has 19 amino acids. Germline loops: CDR1 LNHDA, CDR2 SQIVND (reference sequence). The CDR3 region has the DNA TGTGCCAGTAGTATCGGACTAGCGGGGGGCTCTCCCTACTACAATGAGCAGTTCTTC. It specifies CASSIGLAGGSPYYNEQFF.

This chain joins TRBV7-2 and TRBJ1-5, with D perhaps matching TRBD1 (5 bases). The CDR3 loop spans 14 amino acids. CDR1 is SGHTA and CDR2 is FQGNSA in the germline V gene. The V and J ends lost 2 bases and 7 bases respectively, with 12 bases between them. CDR3 residues: CASSLSRGDQPQHF. As DNA, the CDR3 is TGTGCCAGCAGCTTATCAAGGGGCGACCAGCCCCAGCATTTT. The whole variable domain, filled in from reference TRBV7-2 and TRBJ1-5, reads GAGVSQSPSNKVTEKGKDVELRCDPISGHTALYWYRQSLGQGLEFLIYFQGNSAPDKSGLPSDRFSAERTGGSVSTLTIQRTQQEDSAVYLCASSLSRGDQPQHFGDGTRLSIL.

This chain links TRBV6-5 with TRBJ2-5; TRBD1 is a possible D gene (6 bases). Trimming stripped 6 bases from V and 2 bases from J, with 16 bases between. Germline loops: CDR1 MNHEY, CDR2 SVGAGI. The length of the CDR3 is 15 residues. The CDR3 region is CASSSDRLWQETQYF. CDR3 in DNA: TGTGCCAGCAGCAGTGACAGGTTGTGGCAAGAGACCCAGTACTTC.

This rearrangement joins TRBV19 to TRBJ2-7, with 10 bases matching TRBD1. This CDR3 contains 15 residues. V was clipped by 1 base and J by 7 bases; unmatched bases: 7. Germline values: CDR1 LNHDA, CDR2 SQIVND (reference sequence). The CDR3 DNA is TGTGCCAGTAGTATAGGGGACAGGGGCTCAGGGGAGCAGTACTTC. Its translation: CASSIGDRGSGEQYF.

The V and J genes are TRBV28 and TRBJ2-7, with a possible D match to TRBD1 (6 bases). Trimming pared 2 bases from V and 6 bases from J, leaving 14 bases between. Per the germline V gene, CDR1 is MDHEN and CDR2 is SYDVKM. The CDR3 contains 14 residues. The CDR3 loop is CASSLGMGAGEQYF. The CDR3 region has the DNA TGTGCCAGCAGTTTAGGAATGGGGGCGGGCGAGCAGTACTTC.

This clone was observed a single time. The chain recombines TRBV7-6 with TRBJ2-5; a possible D gene is TRBD2 (5 bases). Germline CDR1 SGHVS, CDR2 FNYEAQ. V was clipped by 4 bases and J by 0 bases, with 12 bases between them. CDR3 length: 15 residues. The CDR3 sequence: CASSSDHSDQETQYF. Written as DNA, the CDR3 is TGTGCCAGCAGCTCAGACCATAGCGACCAAGAGACCCAGTACTTC.

J is TRBJ2-7 and V is TRBV11-3; 9 bases agree with TRBD1. Germline V lookup: CDR1 SGHNT, CDR2 YENEEA. The CDR3 spans 16 residues. Unmatched junction bases numbered 13, after V lost 5 bases and J lost 5 bases. Here the CDR3 reads CASSQDAGTGSNEQYF. CDR3 coding DNA: TGTGCCAGCAGCCAAGATGCAGGGACAGGGTCTAACGAGCAGTACTTC.

This clone was seen a single time. The J gene is TRBJ2-1, the V gene TRBV27, with TRBD2 identical over 8 bases. CDR3 length equals 15 residues. Trimming cost V 7 bases and J 4 bases; bases outside gene matches: 9. CDR1 MNHEY and CDR2 SMNVEV come from the germline V gene (reference sequence). This CDR3 reads CASTLTSGFYNEQFF. The CDR3 nucleotides are TGTGCCAGCACGCTAACTAGCGGTTTTTACAATGAGCAGTTCTTC.

This clone counts as medium-sized. The chain recombines TRBV6-1 with TRBJ1-2; D ambiguous. This CDR3 has 16 amino acids. CDR1 and CDR2 from the germline V gene are MNHNS and SASEGT. Trimming stripped 3 bases from V and 2 bases from J, with 16 bases between. The CDR3: CASSEGVEAWNYGYTF. CDR3 bases: TGTGCCAGCAGTGAGGGAGTCGAGGCCTGGAACTATGGCTACACCTTC.

This chain links TRBV5-5 with TRBJ2-7; D remains ambiguous. Deletions cut 0 bases from V and 3 bases from J, with 4 bases between. CDR3 length: 12 residues. The germline CDR1 and CDR2 sequences are SGHKS and YYEKEE (reference sequence). The CDR3 DNA is TGTGCCAGCAGCTTGGGCGACTACGAGCAGTACTTC. As protein: CASSLGDYEQYF.

The chain joins TRBV5-1 to TRBJ2-1; 8 bases line up with TRBD2. Trimming took 7 bases from V and 5 from J; bases not matched to a gene: 8. Per germline, CDR1 SGHRS and CDR2 YFSETQ. The CDR3 contains 14 residues. CDR3: CASGSGTSNNEQFF. The DNA of the CDR3 is TGCGCCAGCGGGTCGGGGACTAGTAACAATGAGCAGTTCTTC.

The chain employs TRBV4-2 and TRBJ2-7, with D maybe TRBD1 (5 bases). Germline V CDR1 and CDR2: LGHNA, YNFKEQ. The CDR3 spans 14 residues. V lost 0 bases and J lost 2, with 8 bases in between. CDR3 sequence: CASSQEQATYEQYF. CDR3 in DNA: TGTGCCAGCAGCCAAGAACAGGCGACCTACGAGCAGTACTTC.